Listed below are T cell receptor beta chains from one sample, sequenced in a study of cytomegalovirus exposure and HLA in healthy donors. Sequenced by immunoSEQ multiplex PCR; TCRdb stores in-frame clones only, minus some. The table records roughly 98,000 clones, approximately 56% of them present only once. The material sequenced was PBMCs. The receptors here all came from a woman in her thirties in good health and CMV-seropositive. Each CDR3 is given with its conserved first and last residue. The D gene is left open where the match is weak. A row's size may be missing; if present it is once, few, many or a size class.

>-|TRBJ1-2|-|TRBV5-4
CASSFPTGGYPF
TGTGCCAGCAGCTTCCCTACGGGAGGCTACCCCTTC
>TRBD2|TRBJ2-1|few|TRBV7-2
CASSSPGLAGGHNYNEQFF
TGTGCCAGCAGCTCACCGGGACTAGCGGGGGGGCATAACTACAATGAGCAGTTCTTC
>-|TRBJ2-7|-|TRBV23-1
CASSQRQGHEQYF
TGCGCCAGCAGTCAACGTCAGGGCCACGAGCAGTACTTC
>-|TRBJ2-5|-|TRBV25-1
CASNRFGGETQYF
TGTGCCAGCAATCGGTTCGGCGGCGAGACCCAGTACTTC
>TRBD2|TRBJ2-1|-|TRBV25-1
CASSEGLVGHEQFF
TGTGCCAGCAGTGAAGGACTAGTCGGCCATGAGCAGTTCTTC
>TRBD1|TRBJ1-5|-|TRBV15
CATSRPQGISNQPQHF
TGTGCCACCAGCAGGCCACAGGGGATCAGCAATCAGCCCCAGCATTTT
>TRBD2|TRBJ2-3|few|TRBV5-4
CASSLKLAGGDTQYF
TGTGCCAGCAGCTTGAAGCTAGCGGGGGGGGATACGCAGTATTTT
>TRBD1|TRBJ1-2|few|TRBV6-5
CASSEPDRNYGYTF
TGTGCCAGCAGTGAGCCGGACAGGAACTATGGCTACACCTTC
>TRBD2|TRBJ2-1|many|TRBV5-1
CASSTGLGESNEQFF
TGCGCCAGCAGCACCGGACTAGGCGAAAGCAATGAGCAGTTCTTC
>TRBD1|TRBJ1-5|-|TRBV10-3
CAISPGQAGNQPQHF
TGTGCCATCAGCCCCGGACAGGCAGGCAATCAGCCCCAGCATTTT
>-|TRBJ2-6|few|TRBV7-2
CASSYTSTGANVLTF
TGTGCCAGCAGCTATACTAGCACTGGGGCCAACGTCCTGACTTTC
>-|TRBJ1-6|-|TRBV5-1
CASSLNRNSPLHF
TGCGCCAGCAGCTTGAACAGAAATTCACCCCTCCACTTT
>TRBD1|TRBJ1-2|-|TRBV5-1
CASSWGQSENYGYTF
TGCGCCAGCAGCTGGGGACAGTCGGAAAACTATGGCTACACCTTC
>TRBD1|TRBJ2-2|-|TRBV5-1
CASSPGTANTGELFF
TGCGCCAGCAGTCCCGGGACAGCCAACACCGGGGAGCTGTTTTTT
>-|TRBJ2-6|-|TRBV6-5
CASSTDRSGANVLTF
TGTGCCAGCAGCACCGACAGATCTGGGGCCAACGTCCTGACTTTC
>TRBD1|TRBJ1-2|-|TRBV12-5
CASGLPQGVGYTF
TGTGCTAGTGGTCTACCACAGGGGGTCGGCTACACCTTC
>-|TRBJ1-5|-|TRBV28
CASRQGGSNQPQHF
TGTGCCAGCAGACAGGGAGGGAGCAATCAGCCCCAGCATTTT
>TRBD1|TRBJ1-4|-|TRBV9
CASSPGTGVVEKLFF
TGTGCCAGCAGCCCCGGGACAGGGGTGGTCGAAAAACTGTTTTTT
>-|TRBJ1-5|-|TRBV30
CAWSWEDNQPQHF
TGTGCCTGGAGTTGGGAGGACAATCAGCCCCAGCATTTT
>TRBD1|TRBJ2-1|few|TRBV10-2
CASSEPGQGRKNEQFF
TGCGCCAGCAGTGAGCCAGGACAGGGGCGCAAAAATGAGCAGTTCTTC
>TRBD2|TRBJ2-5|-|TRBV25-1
CASSEPASGVPETQYF
TGTGCCAGCAGTGAACCGGCTAGCGGGGTCCCAGAGACCCAGTACTTC
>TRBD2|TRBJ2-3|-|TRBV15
CATSRGLAGGEDTQYF
TGTGCCACCAGCAGAGGCCTAGCGGGGGGTGAAGATACGCAGTATTTT
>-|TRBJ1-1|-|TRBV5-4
CASSLFTGNTEAFF
TGTGCCAGCAGCTTGTTTACAGGGAACACTGAAGCTTTCTTT
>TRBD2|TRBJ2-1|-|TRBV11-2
CASSELSGGARSQFF
TGTGCCAGCAGCGAACTTAGCGGGGGGGCTAGGTCCCAGTTCTTC
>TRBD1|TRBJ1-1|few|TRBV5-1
CASSLMTGQGATEAFF
TGCGCCAGCAGCTTGATGACGGGACAGGGGGCCACTGAAGCTTTCTTT
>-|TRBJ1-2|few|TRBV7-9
CASSLRLLLLSNYGYTF
TGTGCCAGCAGCTTAAGACTCCTTTTACTAAGTAACTATGGCTACACCTTC
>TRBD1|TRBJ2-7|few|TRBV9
CATPGQGANEQYF
TGTGCCACACCGGGACAGGGGGCCAACGAGCAGTACTTC
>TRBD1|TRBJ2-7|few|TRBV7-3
CASSLTQGASYEQYF
TGTGCCAGCAGCTTGACACAGGGGGCGAGCTACGAGCAGTACTTC
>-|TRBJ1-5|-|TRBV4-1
CASSREGGQPQHF
TGCGCCAGCAGCCGAGAAGGGGGACAGCCCCAGCATTTT
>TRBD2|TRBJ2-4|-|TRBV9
CASSVAPKEKRGGSHLVNIQYF
TGTGCCAGCAGCGTAGCCCCCAAGGAGAAGCGGGGGGGCTCTCACCTGGTTAACATTCAGTACTTC
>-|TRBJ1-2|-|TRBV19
CASSIDWPNYGYTF
TGTGCCAGTAGTATAGATTGGCCGAACTATGGCTACACCTTC